These 14 T cell receptor beta chains were all obtained from the same sample, sequenced in a study of CD8+ T cells in alopecia areata. Extraction and reverse transcription of RNA yielded cDNA as the sequencing template. Here immunoSEQ multiplex PCR was the method, and the copy in TCRdb shows in-frame clones only, minus some. The table lists about 98,000 clones, roughly two fifths of them singletons. Material for sequencing was CD4+ T cells sorted from blood. These receptors all stem from a human donor with alopecia areata.

This chain uses TRBV4-1 with TRBJ2-1; 7 bases fit TRBD1. V was pared by 0 bases and J by 8 bases, with 7 bases of the junction left unmatched. CDR3 length equals 15 residues. Germline V gene lookup returns CDR1 MGHRA and CDR2 YSYEKL. In DNA form, the CDR3 reads TGCGCCAGCAGCCAAGACAGGACAGGTAGATATGAGCAGTTCTTC. Residues: CASSQDRTGRYEQFF.

This rearrangement joins TRBV2 to TRBJ1-2; TRBD1 agrees at 8 bases. V shed 2 bases, J shed 6 bases, and the junction held 8 bases outside the gene matches. Germline values: CDR1 SNHLY, CDR2 FYNNEI. The CDR3 runs to 15 residues. CDR3 in DNA: TGTGCCAGCAGTGAAATAGGCAGGGGGCAAGATGGCTACACCTTC. It codes for CASSEIGRGQDGYTF.

By sample fraction, this clone is medium-sized (0.01 to 0.1%). This rearrangement joins TRBV28 to TRBJ2-7; TRBD1 matches at 8 bases. Germline V gene sequence: CDR1 MDHEN, CDR2 SYDVKM. V lost 9 bases to trimming and J lost 0 bases; unmatched junction nucleotides: 4. This CDR3 has 13 residues. The CDR3 DNA reads TGTGCCAGTCGACAGGGGAACTCCTACGAGCAGTACTTC. Residues: CASRQGNSYEQYF. Variable domain in full (rest from reference TRBV28 and TRBJ2-7): DVKVTQSSRYLVKRTGEKVFLECVQDMDHENMFWYRQDPGLGLRLIYFSYDVKMKEKGDIPEGYSVSREKKERFSLILESASTNQTSMYLCASRQGNSYEQYFGPGTRLTVT.

This clone occurred a few times. The chain joins TRBV10-3 to TRBJ2-6; perhaps D is TRBD1 or TRBD2 (6 bases each). The CDR3 sequence is 17 residues long. The germline CDR1 and CDR2 sequences are ENHRY and SYGVKD. The V gene lost 1 base and the J gene lost 2 bases, with 12 bases spanning the gap. The CDR3 sequence is CAISEFKGGAGANVLTF. The CDR3 nucleotides are TGTGCCATCAGTGAGTTCAAGGGGGGCGCTGGGGCCAACGTCCTGACTTTC.

This clone has just a few counts. The rearrangement links TRBV18 to TRBJ2-1, with D perhaps matching TRBD1 (5 bases). This CDR3 has 15 amino acids. CDR1 is KGHSH and CDR2 is LQKENI in the germline V gene. The ends were cut back, 2 bases at V and 0 bases at J, with 8 bases in the middle. CDR3 protein: CASSPGARSYNEQFF. In nucleotides, the CDR3 is TGTGCCAGCTCACCAGGGGCCCGCTCCTACAATGAGCAGTTCTTC.

This clone was observed a few times. The chain couples TRBV29-1 to TRBJ1-2; D unclear. CDR1 and CDR2 (germline): SQVTM, ANQGSEA. V was clipped by 0 bases and J by 4 bases, with 9 bases between them. This CDR3 contains 13 residues. This CDR3 is CSVEDIQAYGYTF. The CDR3 DNA is TGCAGCGTTGAAGATATCCAGGCCTATGGCTACACCTTC.

This chain links TRBV15 with TRBJ2-6, with D tentatively TRBD2 (6 bases). Trimming stripped 5 bases from V and 0 bases from J, with 14 bases between. The germline V gene has CDR1 LNHNV and CDR2 YYDKDF (reference sequence). The CDR3 is 17 residues long. The CDR3 is CATSSGLSTSGANVLTF. CDR3 coding DNA: TGTGCCACCAGCTCGGGACTCTCCACCTCTGGGGCCAACGTCCTGACTTTC. The variable domain in full, with the rest retrieved from reference TRBV15 and TRBJ2-6, is DAMVIQNPRYQVTQFGKPVTLSCSQTLNHNVMYWYQQKSSQAPKLLFHYYDKDFNNEADTPDNFQSRRPNTSFCFLDIRSPGLGDTAMYLCATSSGLSTSGANVLTFGAGSRLTVL.

CDR3 nucleotides: TGCAGCGTTGAAGGGCCAACAGGGGGCAGTACGAGCGATGAGCAGTTCTTC. Protein product: CSVEGPTGGSTSDEQFF. The rearrangement uses TRBV29-1 and TRBJ2-1; 9 bases match TRBD1. J lost 8 bases, V lost 1 base, and 15 bases had no gene match. CDR3 length equals 17 residues. Germline assignment: CDR1 SQVTM and CDR2 ANQGSEA.

The V gene is TRBV7-9, the J gene TRBJ2-2; 7 nucleotides line up with TRBD2. The CDR3 consists of 15 residues. Trimming at V came to 4 bases and at J to 4 bases, leaving 6 bases not matched to a gene. Per germline, CDR1 SEHNR and CDR2 FQNEAQ (reference sequence). Here the CDR3 DNA reads TGTGCCAGCAGCTCCCGTTTAGCGGGCACCGGGGAGCTGTTTTTT. Its protein product is CASSSRLAGTGELFF.

The chain is built from TRBV29-1 and TRBJ2-1; 9 bases are shared with TRBD2. V trimming: 6 bases; J trimming: 6 bases; junction bases outside the gene matches: 6. CDR3 length: 13 residues. The germline gives CDR1 SQVTM, CDR2 ANQGSEA. The CDR3 bases are TGCAGCGTCATTAGCGGGAGCCGCAATGAGCAGTTCTTC. Protein product: CSVISGSRNEQFF.

This chain uses TRBV4-1 with TRBJ1-2; D unclear. This CDR3 is 16 amino acids long. The germline V gene encodes CDR1 MGHRA and CDR2 YSYEKL. V gave up 2 bases and J gave up 5 bases, with 18 bases separating them. The CDR3, as DNA: TGCGCCAGCAGCCAATTCGGAACTTATCTCCCTTATGGCTACACCTTC. Amino acid sequence: CASSQFGTYLPYGYTF.

The chain joins TRBV28 to TRBJ1-5; D might be TRBD1 (5 bases). The CDR3 is 14 residues long. Germline CDR1 and CDR2: MDHEN and SYDVKM. V was shortened by 6 bases and J by 5 bases, with 14 bases between the two germline ends. DNA of the CDR3: TGTGCCAGCAGGAAGGGACTCCAGGATCAGCCCCAGCATTTT. Protein product: CASRKGLQDQPQHF.

On this clone itself: An end of the junction does not agree with germline; a read error may underlie this. The V call is TRBV18, the J call TRBJ2-3; D may be TRBD1 or TRBD2 (5 bases each). The germline V gene has CDR1 KGHSH and CDR2 LQKENI. The CDR3 contains 13 residues. The CDR3 DNA follows: TGTGCCAGCTCAGGGGGTCGCACAGATACCCAGTATTTT. It encodes CASSGGRTDTQYF.

The chain combines TRBV30 with TRBJ2-7; D is ambiguous. Germline CDR1 reads GTSNPN; CDR2 reads SVGIG (reference sequence). Trimming took off 3 bases at V and 2 bases at J, with 5 bases between the two ends. The CDR3 contains 11 residues. The DNA of the CDR3 is TGTGCCTGGAGGGTTGCCTACGAGCAGTACTTC. Translation gives CAWRVAYEQYF.